The 22 T cell receptor beta chains in this list originate from one sample, sequenced in a study of response to subunit inactivated influenza vaccine. TCRdb recomputed calls from the RT-PCR reads with MiXCR, one row per CDR3 protein. The table lists 500,000 to 650,000 distinct CDR3 sequences, about 8% of them singletons. The specimen comprised PBMCs from blood, sampled roughly 24 months after vaccination. The receptor source for this set is a man aged 50 to 75 who received an inactivated influenza vaccine.

This clonotype has only a few counts. The chain uses TRBV7-2 and TRBJ2-1; the match to TRBD2 covers 8 bases. The germline gives CDR1 SGHTA, CDR2 FQGNSA. Trimming at V came to 3 bases and at J to 7 bases, leaving 5 bases not matched to a gene. The CDR3 loop spans 14 amino acids. Here the CDR3 DNA reads TGTGCCAGCAGCTTGAGGACTAGCAGGAATGAGCAGTTCTTC. Amino acid sequence: CASSLRTSRNEQFF.

A few counts support this clonotype. The CDR3 DNA is TGTGCCATCAGTGATCCGATACGGAGGAACACTGAAGCTTTCTTT. Its protein product is CAISDPIRRNTEAFF. This chain connects TRBV10-3 to TRBJ1-1, with D unresolved. The CDR3 is 15 residues long. In germline, CDR1 is ENHRY, CDR2 SYGVKD. The V and J ends lost 3 bases and 1 base respectively, with 12 bases between them.

This clonotype was seen ten or more times. The chain carries TRBV3-1 and TRBJ2-5; D perhaps matches TRBD2 (6 bases). Germline lookup yields CDR1 LGHDT and CDR2 YNNKEL (reference sequence). Trimming shortened V by 2 bases and J by 7 bases, and 14 bases separated the two germline ends. This CDR3 region has 14 residues. The CDR3 spells CASSQNAGTGTQYF. The CDR3 coding sequence is TGTGCCAGCAGCCAAAACGCGGGGACTGGGACCCAGTACTTC.

This clonotype was recorded at least ten times. The chain uses TRBV4-1 and TRBJ1-2; 7 nucleotides line up with TRBD1. Germline-derived CDR1 and CDR2 are MGHRA and YSYEKL. This CDR3 has 15 amino acids. V dropped 2 bases and J dropped 2; count of bases not matched to a gene: 5. CDR3 sequence (DNA): TGCGCCAGCAGCCAACATCAGGACAGGAACTATGGCTACACCTTC. Encoded protein: CASSQHQDRNYGYTF.

This sequence joins TRBV20-1 and TRBJ1-2, with D maybe TRBD1 (5 bases). V lost 2 bases and J lost 4, with 11 bases in between. Germline values: CDR1 DFQATT, CDR2 SNEGSKA (reference sequence). This CDR3 has 13 amino acids. The CDR3 DNA is TGCAGTGCTAGATTGCCACAGGCCTATGGCTACACCTTC. Translated: CSARLPQAYGYTF.

The sample holds many counts of this clonotype. The chain employs TRBV28 and TRBJ2-5; unclear D gene. The CDR3 has 13 amino acids. Germline values: CDR1 MDHEN, CDR2 SYDVKM. Trimming removed 6 bases at V and 1 base at J, with 9 bases between. The CDR3 coding sequence is TGTGCCAGCAGCCAAGTGGGCCAAGAGACCCAGTACTTC. This gives the protein CASSQVGQETQYF. Using reference TRBV28 and TRBJ2-5 for the parts outside the CDR3, the full variable domain is DVKVTQSSRYLVKRTGEKVFLECVQDMDHENMFWYRQDPGLGLRLIYFSYDVKMKEKGDIPEGYSVSREKKERFSLILESASTNQTSMYLCASSQVGQETQYFGPGTRLLVL.

The J gene is TRBJ2-1, the V gene TRBV15, with 7 bases fitting TRBD2. The CDR3 length is 18 residues. Germline assignment: CDR1 LNHNV and CDR2 YYDKDF (reference sequence). The J segment lost 4 bases and the V segment lost 0 bases, leaving 12 bases of the junction unmatched. The CDR3 DNA reads TGTGCCACCAGCAGAGAGCTGGGGATTGAGCGGGGTTACAATGAGCAGTTCTTC. Protein product: CATSRELGIERGYNEQFF.

This clonotype has at least ten counts. The chain has TRBV4-2 and TRBJ2-3, with 11 bases matching TRBD2. J lost 0 bases, V lost 5 bases, and 7 bases had no gene match. CDR3 length: 17 residues. Per the germline V gene, CDR1 is LGHNA and CDR2 is YNFKEQ. The CDR3 protein is CASSVLAGGSSTDTQYF. The CDR3 DNA sequence: TGTGCCAGCAGCGTTCTAGCGGGAGGTTCTAGCACAGATACGCAGTATTTT.

This clonotype has at least ten counts. The chain links TRBV4-1 to TRBJ2-5; TRBD1 matches at 12 bases. The CDR3 extends over 17 amino acids. The germline V gene has CDR1 MGHRA and CDR2 YSYEKL. Germline trimming cut 0 bases from V and 5 bases from J; bases unmatched to any gene: 7. The CDR3 sequence: CASSQEDGTGGAETQYF. The CDR3 DNA follows: TGCGCCAGCAGCCAAGAGGACGGGACAGGGGGCGCCGAGACCCAGTACTTC.

The chain is built from TRBV7-2 and TRBJ2-5; 9 bases are a match to TRBD1. Germline CDR1 reads SGHTA; CDR2 reads FQGNSA. Trimming removed 6 bases from V and 2 bases from J; junction bases left unmatched: 7. The CDR3 is 15 residues long. The CDR3 coding sequence is TGTGCCAGCAGACAGGACAGGGGCAGACAAGAGACCCAGTACTTC. The encoded protein is CASRQDRGRQETQYF.

The rearrangement links TRBV7-9 to TRBJ1-1, with D unclear. V was pared by 4 bases and J by 0 bases, with 12 bases between. Germline V gives CDR1 SEHNR, CDR2 FQNEAQ (reference sequence). The CDR3 has 15 residues. The CDR3 sequence: CASSSSHLMNTEAFF. The CDR3 nucleotides read TGTGCCAGCAGCTCCAGTCACCTCATGAACACTGAAGCTTTCTTT.

The chain has TRBV27 and TRBJ1-5, with D possibly being TRBD1 (5 bases). The CDR3 extends over 14 amino acids. CDR1 MNHEY and CDR2 SMNVEV come from the germline V gene (reference sequence). Trimming stripped 4 bases from V and 3 bases from J, with 10 bases between. The CDR3 region has the DNA TGTGCCAGCAGTTCGGGACGGAACAATCAGCCCCAGCATTTT. Encoded protein: CASSSGRNNQPQHF.

This clonotype was recorded at least ten times. The V gene is TRBV20-1, the J gene TRBJ2-1; 8 nucleotides agree with TRBD2. Germline trimming cut 2 bases from V and 5 bases from J; bases unmatched to any gene: 8. Germline CDR1 and CDR2: DFQATT and SNEGSKA (reference sequence). This CDR3 has 15 amino acids. CDR3 sequence reads: CSARRQVAGHNEQFF. The CDR3 region has the DNA TGCAGTGCTAGAAGGCAAGTAGCGGGACACAATGAGCAGTTCTTC.

The V gene is TRBV20-1, the J gene TRBJ1-2; 9 positions agree with TRBD1. Trimming took 4 bases from V and 0 from J; bases not matched to a gene: 3. The germline V gene encodes CDR1 DFQATT and CDR2 SNEGSKA (reference sequence). The CDR3 consists of 14 residues. CDR3: CSATQGASNYGYTF. The CDR3, as DNA: TGCAGTGCTACACAGGGGGCGTCTAACTATGGCTACACCTTC.

This clonotype was seen repeatedly, ten times or more. The V and J genes are TRBV5-1 and TRBJ1-3, with D unclear. The CDR3 runs to 15 residues. The germline V and J ends were trimmed by 1 base and 2 bases, with 10 bases remaining between them. Germline V gene sequence: CDR1 SGHRS, CDR2 YFSETQ. The CDR3 reads CASSLLSDPGNTIYF. DNA for the CDR3: TGCGCCAGCAGCTTGCTATCGGACCCTGGAAACACCATATATTTT.

Ten or more counts support this clonotype. The J gene is TRBJ1-6, the V gene TRBV11-2; no definite D call. Per germline, CDR1 SGHAT and CDR2 FQNNGV. Trimming took off 5 bases at V and 1 base at J, with 9 bases between the two ends. This CDR3 spans 15 amino acids. CDR3 DNA: TGTGCCAGCAGCATCCTGACATCCTATAATTCACCCCTCCACTTT. Its translation: CASSILTSYNSPLHF.

This clonotype has a handful of counts. The chain has TRBV7-9 and TRBJ2-5, with D possibly TRBD2 on 5 matching bases. CDR1 is SEHNR, CDR2 FQNEAQ, per germline (reference sequence). Between the trimmed V and J ends, which lost 7 bases and 5 bases, there was a span of 14 bases. The CDR3 is made up of 13 amino acids. The CDR3 nucleotides read TGTGCCAGCACCCCGGGGTCGGGGGAGACCCAGTACTTC. The encoded protein is CASTPGSGETQYF.

This clonotype was seen more than once but under ten times. V usage is TRBV29-1 and J usage is TRBJ1-5; D is perhaps TRBD1 (5 bases). V was cut by 6 bases and J by 2 bases, with 11 bases left in between. The germline V gene encodes CDR1 SQVTM and CDR2 ANQGSEA. There are 13 residues in the CDR3. The DNA for the CDR3 is TGCAGCGTCGGGGAAGGGGGCAATCAGCCCCAGCATTTT. Its protein is CSVGEGGNQPQHF.

This clonotype was observed a single time. Just one base apart from a much larger clone, this may be a read error. This CDR3 is missing its conserved last phenylalanine or tryptophan, likely due to a read error. The genes are TRBV29-1 and TRBJ1-1; TRBD1 might be the D (5 bases). CDR3 length equals 11 residues. Germline V gene lookup returns CDR1 SQVTM and CDR2 ANQGSEA. Trimming cost V 7 bases and J 3 bases, with 9 bases left between them. Written as DNA, the CDR3 is TGCAGCGGTGTCAGGGACACTGAAGCTTTCTCT. Protein product: CSGVRDTEAFS.

The rearrangement links TRBV5-6 to TRBJ2-1; D is uncertain. CDR3 length: 15 amino acids. Germline V CDR1 and CDR2: SGHDT, YYEEEE. Trimming left V 4 bases short and J 8 bases short, with 19 bases between. The CDR3 DNA follows: TGTGCCAGCAGCCATGGACCTTCCGGACGCGATGAGCAGTTCTTC. Translating gives CASSHGPSGRDEQFF.

This clonotype was seen only a few times. The gene calls are TRBV30 and TRBJ2-7; D might be TRBD2 (6 bases). The CDR3 is made up of 14 amino acids. CDR1 is GTSNPN, CDR2 SVGIG, per germline (reference sequence). Trimming took off 4 bases at V and 4 bases at J, with 17 bases between the two ends. CDR3 residues: CAWTGDFYRYEQYF. DNA of the CDR3: TGTGCCTGGACGGGGGACTTCTACAGGTACGAGCAGTACTTC.

This clonotype was counted only a few times. This chain uses TRBV28 with TRBJ2-7, with TRBD2 identical over 10 bases. J gave up 6 bases and V 6 bases, and 8 bases lay outside the gene matches. The germline gives CDR1 MDHEN, CDR2 SYDVKM. The CDR3 extends over 14 amino acids. CDR3 DNA sequence: TGTGCCAGCAGGGGAGCGGGAGGGCCCCTCGAGCAGTACTTC. It translates to CASRGAGGPLEQYF.